This entry lists 28 T cell receptor beta chains sequenced from one sample in a study of cytomegalovirus exposure and HLA in healthy donors. 60 Vbeta and 13 Jbeta primers were used in PCR. Only in-frame clones appear in the TCRdb table, and some are missing; sequencing was by immunoSEQ multiplex PCR. The sample contains roughly 130,000 clones, roughly 80% of which appear only once. The sample taken for sequencing was PBMCs. The receptors were sampled from a man aged 25 to 40 in good health and CMV-seronegative.

This chain uses TRBV28 with TRBJ1-6; D is uncertain. This CDR3 has 15 amino acids. The ends were cut back, 3 bases at V and 0 bases at J, with 6 bases in the middle. Germline V CDR1 and CDR2: MDHEN, SYDVKM. The CDR3 spells CASSLYPSYNSPLHF. CDR3 DNA: TGTGCCAGCAGTTTGTATCCCTCCTATAATTCACCCCTCCACTTT.

This sequence joins TRBV25-1 and TRBJ2-1; 7 nucleotides align to TRBD1. This CDR3 spans 12 amino acids. The ends lost 7 bases at V and 8 bases at J; junction bases unmatched: 5. Germline V gene data show CDR1 as MGHDK and CDR2 as SYGVNS. This CDR3 reads CASNQGVHEQFF. CDR3 nucleotides: TGTGCCAGCAATCAGGGGGTGCATGAGCAGTTCTTC.

CDR3 sequence reads: CASSLLSPGSPLHF. CDR3 bases: TGTGCCAGCAGTTTGTTGAGCCCAGGATCACCCCTCCACTTT. The gene calls are TRBV27 and TRBJ1-6; D gene uncertain. The CDR3 contains 14 residues. The germline CDR1 and CDR2 sequences are MNHEY and SMNVEV (reference sequence). The V end lost 3 bases, the J end lost 10 bases, and 13 bases lay between the germline ends.

The rearrangement joins TRBV6-5 to TRBJ1-1; 8 bases fit TRBD1. Germline V gene lookup returns CDR1 MNHEY and CDR2 SVGAGI. V lost 5 bases to trimming and J lost 3 bases; unmatched junction nucleotides: 5. The CDR3 covers 14 residues. CDR3 protein: CASSRQGRDTEAFF. The CDR3 nucleotides are TGTGCCAGCAGTCGACAGGGGAGGGACACTGAAGCTTTCTTT.

The chain recombines TRBV6-1 with TRBJ2-5; weak D call: TRBD2 (5 bases). The end of the DNA is better explained by TRBJ2-7, so the J call may be wrong. The germline CDR1 and CDR2 sequences are MNHNS and SASEGT. CDR3 length: 12 residues. The CDR3 loop reads CATQRANYEQYF. DNA of the CDR3: TGTGCCACTCAGAGGGCGAACTACGAGCAGTACTTC.

Remarks on this clone: One end of the junction does not line up with germline, which may come from a read error. The V call is TRBV7-2, the J call TRBJ2-6, with TRBD1 matching over 7 bases. Germline loops: CDR1 SGHTA, CDR2 FQGNSA. The CDR3 consists of 14 residues. The CDR3 region has the DNA TGTGCCAGCAGCCTAGGGGGCGCGGCCAACGGCCTGACTTTC. Residues: CASSLGGAANGLTF.

The chain combines TRBV29-1 with TRBJ1-1; D might be TRBD1 (5 bases). The V end was cut by 5 bases, the J end by 0 bases, with 10 bases between. Germline CDR1 SQVTM, CDR2 ANQGSEA. CDR3 size: 13 residues. CDR3 sequence (DNA): TGCAGCGTTACGGGACTTATGAACACTGAAGCTTTCTTT. Its translation is CSVTGLMNTEAFF.

The CDR3 reads CASSQERPQGDGGYTF. Here the CDR3 DNA reads TGCGCCAGCAGCCAAGAGAGACCTCAGGGGGATGGTGGCTACACCTTC. The rearrangement links TRBV4-3 to TRBJ1-2, with 7 bases lining up with TRBD1. The CDR3 is 16 amino acids. Germline lookup yields CDR1 LGHNA and CDR2 YSLEER. Trimming at V came to 0 bases and at J to 7 bases, leaving 11 bases not matched to a gene.

The chain is built from TRBV7-9 and TRBJ1-2, with 7 bases lining up with TRBD1. J was trimmed by 8 bases and V by 4 bases; bases with no gene match: 10. Germline loops: CDR1 SEHNR, CDR2 FQNEAQ (reference sequence). The CDR3 length is 14 residues. CDR3 region: CASSSIPDRVGYTF. The CDR3 nucleotides are TGTGCCAGCAGCTCCATCCCCGACAGGGTGGGCTACACCTTC.

The genes are TRBV15 and TRBJ1-5; D remains unclear. Deletions cut 4 bases from V and 2 bases from J, with 15 bases between. Per the germline V gene, CDR1 is LNHNV and CDR2 is YYDKDF (reference sequence). The CDR3 sequence is 16 residues long. Here the CDR3 DNA reads TGTGCCACCAGCATTTCTAGGCCTCCTGGCAATCAGCCCCAGCATTTT. It specifies CATSISRPPGNQPQHF.

The chain recombines TRBV7-9 with TRBJ1-1; D possibly corresponds to TRBD1 (6 bases). Trimming pared 5 bases from V and 1 base from J, leaving 14 bases between. This CDR3 is 15 amino acids long. The germline gives CDR1 SEHNR, CDR2 FQNEAQ (reference sequence). The CDR3 DNA follows: TGTGCCAGCAGCCCTCCGGGGGGCCCGAACACTGAAGCTTTCTTT. It is translated as CASSPPGGPNTEAFF.

The gene calls are TRBV6-5 and TRBJ2-7; D unresolved. V was shortened by 6 bases and J by 3 bases, with 12 bases between the two germline ends. CDR1 MNHEY and CDR2 SVGAGI come from the germline V gene. This CDR3 comprises 13 residues. DNA for the CDR3: TGTGCCAGCAGGAGGTTATTGGGCTACGAGCAGTACTTC. Protein product: CASRRLLGYEQYF.

This clone turned up a few times. The chain uses TRBV6-4 and TRBJ2-2; D unclear. Looked up from germline, CDR1 is MRHNA and CDR2 is SNTAGT. The CDR3 length is 13 residues. The ends were cut back, 6 bases at V and 4 bases at J, with 9 bases in the middle. The CDR3 sequence: CASSRQPTGELFF. CDR3 coding DNA: TGTGCCAGCAGCAGACAACCCACCGGGGAGCTGTTTTTT.

This rearrangement joins TRBV7-9 to TRBJ2-4; D call uncertain. Trimming took off 5 bases at V and 0 bases at J, with 14 bases between the two ends. This CDR3 comprises 16 residues. Germline CDR1 is SEHNR and CDR2 is FQNEAQ (reference sequence). In DNA form, the CDR3 reads TGTGCCAGCAGCCCCCTTATAATACAAGCCAAAAACATTCAGTACTTC. Amino acids: CASSPLIIQAKNIQYF.

This clone was seen only once. The CDR3 sequence is CASSQSASTGTYEQYF. The CDR3 DNA is TGCGCCAGCAGTCAATCGGCCTCGACAGGGACCTACGAGCAGTACTTC. The V call is TRBV23-1, the J call TRBJ2-7; 7 bases match TRBD1. TRBV23-1 is recorded as an ORF, its role being uncertain. The ends lost 0 bases at V and 2 bases at J; junction bases unmatched: 7. The CDR3 spans 16 residues.

Notes on this clone: One junction end disagrees with the germline gene, perhaps due to a read error. The sample carries other DNA sequences with the same CDR3. The chain links TRBV5-6 to TRBJ2-7; D is uncertain. This CDR3 comprises 13 residues. CDR1 is SGHDT, CDR2 YYEEEE, per germline. The CDR3 sequence is CASSASLSYEQYF. The CDR3 DNA reads TGCGCCAGCAGCGCTTCACTTTCCTACGAGCAGTACTTC.

This clone was recorded only once. For the CDR3, the DNA is TGTGCCAGCGCGACAGGGACTTATAATTCACCCCTCCACTTT. This sequence encodes CASATGTYNSPLHF. The chain recombines TRBV27 with TRBJ1-6; 7 bases agree with TRBD1. Per germline, CDR1 MNHEY and CDR2 SMNVEV (reference sequence). The CDR3 extends over 14 amino acids. J was trimmed by 4 bases and V by 8 bases; bases with no gene match: 5.

This sequence joins TRBV9 and TRBJ1-5; D is possibly TRBD1 (6 bases). This CDR3 contains 14 residues. CDR1 is SGDLS and CDR2 is YYNGEE in the germline V gene. Trimming removed 3 bases at V and 3 bases at J, with 10 bases between. The CDR3 DNA follows: TGTGCCAGCAGCGAGGGACAAATCAATCAGCCCCAGCATTTT. It specifies CASSEGQINQPQHF.

This chain connects TRBV18 to TRBJ2-7; 10 bases line up with TRBD1. Germline V gene lookup returns CDR1 KGHSH and CDR2 LQKENI. The CDR3 is made up of 14 amino acids. With V trimmed by 2 bases and J by 5 bases, 3 bases remained unmatched. CDR3 amino acids: CASSPNDRGHEQYF. For the CDR3, the DNA is TGTGCCAGCTCACCAAACGACAGGGGGCACGAGCAGTACTTC.

This clone showed up just once. The V gene is TRBV27, the J gene TRBJ1-2; maybe TRBD1 (5 bases). The CDR3 contains 13 residues. The V end was cut by 3 bases, the J end by 6 bases, with 11 bases between. Germline V lookup: CDR1 MNHEY, CDR2 SMNVEV (reference sequence). The CDR3 DNA follows: TGTGCCAGCAGTTTCAATAGGGGTCATGGCTACACCTTC. It yields the protein CASSFNRGHGYTF.

In this sample, this clone turned up a few times. The CDR3: CASSVILGGEQFF. The CDR3 DNA follows: TGTGCCAGCAGCGTCATACTCGGGGGGGAGCAGTTCTTC. The V gene is TRBV9, the J gene TRBJ2-1, with 7 positions matching TRBD2. J was trimmed by 10 bases and V by 2 bases; bases with no gene match: 6. The germline V gene encodes CDR1 SGDLS and CDR2 YYNGEE. CDR3 length: 13 residues.

The rearrangement uses TRBV5-4 and TRBJ2-5; D is perhaps TRBD2 (6 bases). The CDR3 has 14 amino acids. V gave up 1 base and J gave up 5 bases, with 12 bases separating them. CDR1 and CDR2 from the germline V gene are SGHNT and YYREEE (reference sequence). CDR3 nucleotide sequence: TGTGCCAGCAGCTTGCCGGGAGTCGGGGAGACCCAGTACTTC. Translated, it gives CASSLPGVGETQYF.

The V call is TRBV25-1, the J call TRBJ1-2; D is unresolved. CDR1 and CDR2 (germline): MGHDK, SYGVNS. CDR3 length: 14 residues. V was trimmed by 0 bases and J by 6 bases, leaving 11 bases between them. Here the CDR3 reads CASSEYARSDGYTF. DNA for the CDR3: TGTGCCAGCAGTGAATATGCCCGTAGCGATGGCTACACCTTC.

The genes are TRBV6-6 and TRBJ1-3, with D possibly being TRBD1 (5 bases). The germline CDR1 and CDR2 sequences are MNHNY and SVGAGI (reference sequence). V was cut by 7 bases and J by 0 bases, with 13 bases left in between. The CDR3 sequence is 15 residues long. The CDR3 region has the DNA TGTGCCAGCATCCTAATGACAGACTCTGGAAACACCATATATTTT. Encoded protein: CASILMTDSGNTIYF.

The chain employs TRBV10-3 and TRBJ2-2; 10 nucleotides line up with TRBD2. This CDR3 comprises 19 residues. The junction had 22 bases not matched to a gene; V was cut back by 11 bases and J by 4 bases. Germline CDR1 and CDR2: ENHRY and SYGVKD. For the CDR3, the DNA is TGTGCCCTCGCAGCGGGGAGTTTAGCGGGGGGCCGAGGCACCGGGGAGCTGTTTTTT. Protein product: CALAAGSLAGGRGTGELFF.

CDR3 residues: CASRVSQGVNTGELFF. The CDR3 DNA sequence: TGTGCCAGCAGGGTGTCCCAGGGGGTGAACACCGGGGAGCTGTTTTTT. V and J are TRBV2 and TRBJ2-2; 7 positions match TRBD1. Germline lookup yields CDR1 SNHLY and CDR2 FYNNEI. The CDR3 consists of 16 residues. Trimming took 6 bases from V and 1 from J; bases not matched to a gene: 8.

Only a few counts were recorded for this clone. J is TRBJ2-7 and V is TRBV4-3; the match to TRBD2 covers 9 bases. Germline assignment: CDR1 LGHNA and CDR2 YSLEER. CDR3 length: 15 residues. Trimming took 4 bases from V and 3 from J; bases not matched to a gene: 7. DNA for the CDR3: TGCGCCAGCAGCCCCGTGACTAGCGGTTTCTACGAGCAGTACTTC. Its translation is CASSPVTSGFYEQYF.

The chain combines TRBV6-4 with TRBJ1-1, with 9 bases lining up with TRBD1. The CDR3 runs to 17 residues. CDR1 is MRHNA, CDR2 SNTAGT, per germline. V lost 3 bases to trimming and J lost 9 bases; unmatched junction nucleotides: 17. For the CDR3, the DNA is TGTGCCAGCAGTGAATCCTCCGGGACAGGGCTCGGAGGAAAAGCTTTCTTT. It specifies CASSESSGTGLGGKAFF.